The rows below give T cell receptor beta chains drawn from one sample of a study of CDR3 diversity in severe acne. MiXCR, applied by TCRdb to the PCR reads, yields one record per CDR3 protein. This sample carries 79,000 or so distinct CDR3 sequences, roughly 49% of them seen once, and the ten largest clones take 11%. The sequenced material came from blood. The receptors stem from a male donor with severe acne vulgaris. The CDR3 runs from the conserved cysteine through the conserved F or W. The order of the fields is D gene, J gene, clone size, V gene, CDR3 protein, CDR3 DNA. A D gene is named only where the DNA matches it firmly. A row's size may be missing; if present it is once, few, many or a size class.

d_gene: .; j_gene: TRBJ2-1; abundance: .; v_gene: TRBV20-1; CDR3aa: CSATRTTPLNEQFF; CDR3nt: TGCAGTGCCACACGGACTACCCCTCTCAATGAGCAGTTCTTC
d_gene: TRBD2; j_gene: TRBJ2-5; abundance: once; v_gene: TRBV7-9; CDR3aa: CASSFFGTSGNNEQYF; CDR3nt: TGTGCCAGCAGCTTTTTCGGGACTAGCGGAAACAATGAGCAGTACTTC
d_gene: .; j_gene: TRBJ1-5; abundance: .; v_gene: TRBV6-6; CDR3aa: CASSYVRRYSNQPQHF; CDR3nt: TGTGCCAGCAGTTACGTTCGGAGGTATAGCAATCAGCCCCAGCATTTT
d_gene: TRBD2; j_gene: TRBJ2-1; abundance: .; v_gene: TRBV4-2; CDR3aa: CASSITGTSGSDEQFF; CDR3nt: TGTGCCAGCAGTATAACCGGGACTAGCGGGAGTGATGAGCAGTTCTTC
d_gene: .; j_gene: TRBJ1-2; abundance: few; v_gene: TRBV14; CDR3aa: CASSQRGGYGYTF; CDR3nt: TGTGCCAGCAGCCAACGGGGCGGGTATGGCTACACCTTC
d_gene: .; j_gene: TRBJ1-3; abundance: many; v_gene: TRBV18; CDR3aa: CASSPGRLSGNTIYF; CDR3nt: TGTGCCAGCTCCCCGGGACGACTCTCTGGAAACACCATATATTTT
d_gene: .; j_gene: TRBJ2-7; abundance: .; v_gene: TRBV5-6; CDR3aa: CASSLDIHEQYF; CDR3nt: TGTGCCAGCAGCTTGGATATCCACGAGCAGTACTTC
d_gene: .; j_gene: TRBJ2-5; abundance: few; v_gene: TRBV7-6; CDR3aa: CASSTQEGETQYF; CDR3nt: TGTGCCAGCAGCACTCAGGAGGGGGAGACCCAGTACTTC
d_gene: TRBD2; j_gene: TRBJ2-7; abundance: .; v_gene: TRBV29-1; CDR3aa: CSVEVSGNSYEQYF; CDR3nt: TGCAGCGTTGAGGTTAGCGGGAACTCCTACGAGCAGTACTTC
d_gene: TRBD2; j_gene: TRBJ2-3; abundance: large; v_gene: TRBV7-8; CDR3aa: CASTPEASGSADTQYF; CDR3nt: TGTGCCAGCACCCCTGAAGCTAGCGGGAGTGCAGATACGCAGTATTTT
d_gene: .; j_gene: TRBJ1-4; abundance: .; v_gene: TRBV5-8; CDR3aa: CASSLRGGGEKLFF; CDR3nt: TGTGCCAGCAGCTTGCGTGGGGGGGGCGAAAAACTGTTTTTT
d_gene: .; j_gene: TRBJ2-7; abundance: .; v_gene: TRBV20-1; CDR3aa: CSARKEGDSRGEQYF; CDR3nt: TGCAGTGCTAGAAAAGAAGGCGACTCCCGTGGCGAGCAGTACTTC
d_gene: .; j_gene: TRBJ2-7; abundance: many; v_gene: TRBV12-3/TRBV12-4; CDR3aa: CASSPGPSFNEQYF; CDR3nt: TGTGCCAGCAGTCCGGGACCAAGTTTCAACGAGCAGTACTTC
d_gene: TRBD1; j_gene: TRBJ1-4; abundance: many; v_gene: TRBV6-5; CDR3aa: CASSPTGGSEKLFF; CDR3nt: TGTGCCAGCAGTCCGACAGGGGGCAGTGAAAAACTGTTTTTT
d_gene: .; j_gene: TRBJ2-7; abundance: .; v_gene: TRBV7-3; CDR3aa: CASSLMGGLYEQYF; CDR3nt: TGTGCCAGCAGCTTAATGGGCGGTCTGTACGAGCAGTACTTC
d_gene: .; j_gene: TRBJ1-4; abundance: few; v_gene: TRBV4-3; CDR3aa: CASSRNNEKLFF; CDR3nt: TGCGCCAGCAGCCGGAATAATGAAAAACTGTTTTTT
d_gene: .; j_gene: TRBJ2-1; abundance: medium-sized; v_gene: TRBV5-1; CDR3aa: CASSLAAGGNEQFF; CDR3nt: TGCGCCAGCAGCTTGGCGGCTGGGGGGAATGAGCAGTTCTTC
d_gene: TRBD1; j_gene: TRBJ2-7; abundance: .; v_gene: TRBV11-1; CDR3aa: CASTPDRGQAYEQYF; CDR3nt: TGTGCCAGCACCCCCGACAGGGGACAAGCCTACGAGCAGTACTTC
d_gene: .; j_gene: TRBJ2-7; abundance: many; v_gene: TRBV4-2; CDR3aa: CASSQKLAGGGEQYF; CDR3nt: TGTGCCAGCAGCCAGAAGCTAGCCGGAGGTGGTGAGCAGTACTTC
d_gene: .; j_gene: TRBJ1-1; abundance: many; v_gene: TRBV6-4; CDR3aa: CASSDGSTEAFF; CDR3nt: TGTGCCAGCAGTGACGGTTCCACTGAAGCTTTCTTT
d_gene: .; j_gene: TRBJ2-2; abundance: many; v_gene: TRBV2; CDR3aa: CASSEVKDTGELFF; CDR3nt: TGTGCCAGCAGTGAAGTGAAGGACACCGGGGAGCTGTTTTTT
d_gene: TRBD1; j_gene: TRBJ2-7; abundance: .; v_gene: TRBV15; CDR3aa: CATSRQPGTDLSEQYF; CDR3nt: TGTGCCACCAGCAGGCAACCCGGGACAGACCTCTCGGAGCAGTACTTC
d_gene: .; j_gene: TRBJ1-1; abundance: .; v_gene: TRBV2; CDR3aa: CASSEFYTEAFF; CDR3nt: TGTGCCAGCAGTGAGTTCTACACTGAAGCTTTCTTT
d_gene: .; j_gene: TRBJ1-2; abundance: .; v_gene: TRBV9; CDR3aa: CASSVGRSGTNYGYTF; CDR3nt: TGTGCCAGCAGCGTAGGGCGCTCCGGGACTAACTATGGCTACACCTTC
d_gene: .; j_gene: TRBJ2-2; abundance: .; v_gene: TRBV29-1; CDR3aa: CSVTLNTGELFF; CDR3nt: TGCAGCGTTACTCTAAACACCGGGGAGCTGTTTTTT
d_gene: .; j_gene: TRBJ1-1; abundance: many; v_gene: TRBV20-1; CDR3aa: CSVAIMATEAFF; CDR3nt: TGCAGTGTCGCCATAATGGCCACTGAAGCTTTCTTT
d_gene: .; j_gene: TRBJ2-7; abundance: .; v_gene: TRBV25-1; CDR3aa: CASRTPGAEQYF; CDR3nt: TGTGCCAGCAGAACCCCCGGGGCAGAGCAGTACTTC
d_gene: TRBD1; j_gene: TRBJ1-2; abundance: .; v_gene: TRBV9; CDR3aa: CASSPGNQGVDGYTF; CDR3nt: TGTGCCAGCAGCCCCGGGAACCAGGGGGTAGATGGCTACACCTTC
d_gene: .; j_gene: TRBJ2-1; abundance: .; v_gene: TRBV20-1; CDR3aa: CSARERLRGNEQFF; CDR3nt: TGCAGTGCTAGAGAGCGACTAAGGGGGAATGAGCAGTTCTTC
d_gene: .; j_gene: TRBJ2-7; abundance: few; v_gene: TRBV5-1; CDR3aa: CASSYTGTDEQYF; CDR3nt: TGCGCCAGCAGCTATACAGGGACGGACGAGCAGTACTTC
d_gene: .; j_gene: TRBJ2-7; abundance: .; v_gene: TRBV6-2/TRBV6-3; CDR3aa: CASSAPGLQLYEQYF; CDR3nt: TGTGCCAGCAGTGCTCCGGGACTTCAGCTCTACGAGCAGTACTTC
d_gene: .; j_gene: TRBJ1-5; abundance: medium-sized; v_gene: TRBV12-3/TRBV12-4; CDR3aa: CASVKGNQPQHF; CDR3nt: TGTGCCAGCGTTAAGGGGAATCAGCCCCAGCATTTT
d_gene: TRBD1; j_gene: TRBJ1-2; abundance: .; v_gene: TRBV14; CDR3aa: CASSQGQGAYGYTF; CDR3nt: TGTGCCAGCAGCCAAGGACAGGGGGCCTATGGCTACACCTTC
d_gene: .; j_gene: TRBJ1-4; abundance: .; v_gene: TRBV10-2; CDR3aa: CASSDRSPGYEKLFF; CDR3nt: TGCGCCAGCAGTGATCGGTCGCCGGGGTATGAAAAACTGTTTTTT
d_gene: .; j_gene: TRBJ1-5; abundance: many; v_gene: TRBV2; CDR3aa: CASMPDYSNQPQHF; CDR3nt: TGTGCCAGCATGCCAGATTATAGCAATCAGCCCCAGCATTTT
d_gene: TRBD2; j_gene: TRBJ2-5; abundance: .; v_gene: TRBV7-2; CDR3aa: CASSGGLAGEGETQYF; CDR3nt: TGTGCCAGCAGCGGGGGACTAGCGGGAGAGGGAGAGACCCAGTACTTC
d_gene: TRBD2; j_gene: TRBJ2-7; abundance: .; v_gene: TRBV10-2; CDR3aa: CASSEVPSGIYEQYF; CDR3nt: TGCGCCAGCAGTGAGGTCCCTAGCGGGATATACGAGCAGTACTTC
d_gene: .; j_gene: TRBJ1-3; abundance: many; v_gene: TRBV6-2/TRBV6-3; CDR3aa: CASSYPEEGGQRNTIYF; CDR3nt: TGTGCCAGCAGTTACCCAGAGGAGGGTGGACAGAGAAACACCATATATTTT
d_gene: .; j_gene: TRBJ2-7; abundance: .; v_gene: TRBV29-1; CDR3aa: CSVEAGESSYEQYF; CDR3nt: TGCAGCGTTGAGGCAGGCGAGAGCTCCTACGAGCAGTACTTC
d_gene: TRBD2; j_gene: TRBJ2-3; abundance: once; v_gene: TRBV24-1; CDR3aa: CASSFKGGLGDTQYF; CDR3nt: TGTGCCAGCAGTTTCAAGGGCGGACTAGGAGATACGCAGTATTTT
d_gene: .; j_gene: TRBJ1-1; abundance: .; v_gene: TRBV5-1; CDR3aa: CASTAGNGALNTEASF; CDR3nt: TGCGCCAGCACTGCGGGGAACGGGGCATTGAACACTGAAGCTTCCTTT
d_gene: TRBD1; j_gene: TRBJ1-1; abundance: many; v_gene: TRBV24-1; CDR3aa: CATDAGGTWGEAFF; CDR3nt: TGTGCCACGGACGCAGGGGGCACTTGGGGTGAAGCTTTCTTT
d_gene: TRBD2; j_gene: TRBJ2-1; abundance: many; v_gene: TRBV6-6; CDR3aa: CASSYGTSANEQFF; CDR3nt: TGTGCCAGCAGTTACGGGACTAGCGCGAATGAGCAGTTCTTC
d_gene: .; j_gene: TRBJ2-7; abundance: .; v_gene: TRBV27; CDR3aa: CASSFRQDPFYEQYF; CDR3nt: TGTGCCAGCAGTTTTCGACAGGATCCCTTTTACGAGCAGTACTTC
d_gene: TRBD1; j_gene: TRBJ2-7; abundance: few; v_gene: TRBV15; CDR3aa: CATSREDGTGNHEQYF; CDR3nt: TGTGCCACCAGCAGGGAGGACGGGACAGGGAATCACGAGCAGTACTTC
d_gene: .; j_gene: TRBJ2-3; abundance: few; v_gene: TRBV7-2; CDR3aa: CASSLAGGETQYFGPGTQYF; CDR3nt: .
d_gene: .; j_gene: TRBJ1-4; abundance: .; v_gene: TRBV4-1; CDR3aa: CASSQVAWTVANEKLFF; CDR3nt: TGCGCCAGCAGCCAAGTTGCCTGGACGGTTGCTAATGAAAAACTGTTTTTT
d_gene: .; j_gene: TRBJ2-3; abundance: few; v_gene: TRBV10-3; CDR3aa: CAISEPSLIDTQYF; CDR3nt: TGTGCCATCAGTGAGCCGTCACTCATAGATACGCAGTATTTT
d_gene: TRBD2; j_gene: TRBJ2-5; abundance: .; v_gene: TRBV25-1; CDR3aa: CASSSRLAGAGTQYF; CDR3nt: TGTGCCAGCAGTTCTCGACTAGCGGGAGCCGGGACCCAGTACTTC
d_gene: TRBD1; j_gene: TRBJ2-7; abundance: .; v_gene: TRBV20-1; CDR3aa: CSAEDRGPLVSYEQYF; CDR3nt: TGCAGTGCGGAGGACAGGGGACCGTTGGTGTCGTACGAGCAGTACTTC
d_gene: .; j_gene: TRBJ2-1; abundance: many; v_gene: TRBV25-1; CDR3aa: CASSERRSGTYNEQFF; CDR3nt: TGTGCCAGCAGTGAAAGAAGGTCTGGGACCTACAATGAGCAGTTCTTC
d_gene: TRBD2; j_gene: TRBJ2-1; abundance: .; v_gene: TRBV5-1; CDR3aa: CASRSTAGPNEQFF; CDR3nt: TGCGCCAGCCGCTCGACAGCGGGGCCCAATGAGCAGTTCTTC
d_gene: TRBD1; j_gene: TRBJ1-6; abundance: few; v_gene: TRBV25-1; CDR3aa: CASSGPYGQGDSPLHF; CDR3nt: TGTGCCAGCAGTGGACCCTACGGACAGGGTGATTCACCCCTCCACTTT